The rows below give T cell receptor beta chains drawn from one sample of a study of human thymus T cells. Sequenced by immunoSEQ multiplex PCR; TCRdb stores in-frame clones only, minus some. The table lists about 78,000 clones, 90% to 98% of them singletons. The source material was thymus tissue. These receptors were taken from a boy under two years old with a congenital heart defect but otherwise immunologically healthy. Each CDR3 is given with its conserved first and last residue. D genes are given only for firm matches. The size of a clone is reported for some rows only, either as once, few or many, or as a class for expanded clones.

D gene	V gene	clone size	J gene	CDR3 protein	CDR3 DNA
.	TRBV27	.	TRBJ2-3	CASSLRQRGTDTQYF	TGTGCCAGCAGTTTAAGGCAGAGAGGCACAGATACGCAGTATTTT
.	TRBV20-1	.	TRBJ1-1	CSAPSNTEAFF	TGCAGTGCCCCTTCGAACACTGAAGCTTTCTTT
.	TRBV11-3	.	TRBJ2-3	CASSSTAFRTDTQYF	TGTGCCAGCAGCTCTACGGCATTCCGCACAGATACGCAGTATTTT
.	TRBV14	.	TRBJ2-3	CASSQVEQGPDTQYF	TGTGCCAGCAGCCAAGTGGAGCAGGGACCAGATACGCAGTATTTT
.	TRBV20-1	.	TRBJ2-1	CSARVQVGQFF	TGCAGTGCTAGAGTTCAGGTGGGGCAGTTCTTC
TRBD1	TRBV2	.	TRBJ2-6	CASRRGQGHSGANVLTF	TGTGCCAGCAGGAGGGGACAGGGCCACTCTGGGGCCAACGTCCTGACTTTC
.	TRBV7-2	.	TRBJ1-6	CASSLGSYGDVKNSPLHF	TGTGCCAGCAGCTTAGGGTCGTATGGGGACGTGAAGAATTCACCCCTCCACTTT
.	TRBV6-5	.	TRBJ2-7	CASSDDYEQYF	TGTGCCAGCAGTGACGACTACGAGCAGTACTTC
TRBD2	TRBV7-9	.	TRBJ2-5	CASSHLQRGGGETQYF	TGTGCCAGCAGCCATCTCCAGCGGGGGGGCGGGGAGACCCAGTACTTC
.	TRBV5-6	.	TRBJ1-2	CASSLGYGYTF	TGTGCCAGCAGCTTGGGTTATGGCTACACCTTC
TRBD1	TRBV7-4	.	TRBJ1-1	CASSPFRGPSTEAFF	TGTGCCAGCAGCCCGTTCAGGGGGCCCTCCACTGAAGCTTTCTTT
.	TRBV27	.	TRBJ1-6	CASKGSVSYNSPLHF	TGTGCCAGCAAGGGGTCGGTCTCCTATAATTCACCCCTCCACTTT
TRBD2	TRBV5-1	.	TRBJ2-7	CASSPEGGGVVF	TGCGCCAGCAGCCCGGAAGGTGGGGGGGTGGTGTTC
.	TRBV7-2	once	TRBJ2-2	CASSLVGGAGPNTGELFF	TGTGCCAGCAGCTTAGTCGGGGGCGCGGGCCCGAACACCGGGGAGCTGTTTTTT
.	TRBV21-1	.	TRBJ1-2	CASSNHFDRTNYGYTF	TGTGCCAGCAGCAACCACTTCGACAGGACCAACTATGGCTACACCTTC
TRBD1	TRBV7-2	.	TRBJ1-5	CASSPRDRKNQPQHF	TGTGCCAGCAGCCCTCGGGACAGGAAGAATCAGCCCCAGCATTTT
.	TRBV6-1	.	TRBJ1-1	CASSEARNHGREAFF	TGTGCCAGCAGTGAAGCTAGGAACCATGGGAGGGAAGCTTTCTTT
TRBD2	TRBV19	.	TRBJ2-7	CASRLLAVPSYEQYF	TGTGCCAGTAGGCTACTAGCGGTCCCCTCCTACGAGCAGTACTTC
.	TRBV13	.	TRBJ2-7	CASSFRAASSYEQYF	TGTGCCAGCAGCTTTCGGGCAGCCAGCTCCTACGAGCAGTACTTC
.	TRBV7-2	.	TRBJ2-4	CASSLHRGAWGKNIQYF	TGTGCCAGCAGCCTACATAGGGGGGCCTGGGGCAAAAACATTCAGTACTTC
TRBD2	TRBV5-4	.	TRBJ2-7	CASSLFTPLLAGLPYEQYF	TGTGCCAGCAGCTTGTTTACCCCACTACTAGCGGGTCTACCCTACGAGCAGTACTTC
TRBD2	TRBV11-3	once	TRBJ2-3	CASSVLSGGADTQYF	TGTGCCAGCAGCGTACTGAGCGGGGGGGCAGATACGCAGTATTTT
.	TRBV7-2	few	TRBJ1-5	CASSLTRDSNQPQHF	TGTGCCAGCAGCTTAACCCGGGATTCCAATCAGCCCCAGCATTTT
TRBD2	TRBV10-2	.	TRBJ2-7	CASRNLAARSYEQYF	TGCGCCAGCAGGAACCTAGCGGCGCGCTCCTACGAGCAGTACTTC
.	TRBV6-1	.	TRBJ1-3	CASSEAPRSGNTIYF	TGTGCCAGCAGTGAAGCACCCCGCTCTGGAAACACCATATATTTT
TRBD2	TRBV2	.	TRBJ2-7	CASTEREAYEQYF	TGTGCCAGCACCGAGCGGGAGGCATACGAGCAGTACTTC
.	TRBV6-1	.	TRBJ1-6	CASSDPGTRNSPLHF	TGTGCCAGCAGTGACCCCGGGACAAGGAATTCACCCCTCCACTTT
TRBD2	TRBV2	.	TRBJ2-3	CASDPPCSAGGPTDTQYF	TGTGCCAGTGATCCTCCTTGTAGTGCGGGAGGGCCCACAGATACGCAGTATTTT
.	TRBV7-2	.	TRBJ2-1	CASSLESASYNEQFF	TGTGCCAGCAGCTTAGAGAGCGCCTCCTACAATGAGCAGTTCTTC
TRBD2	TRBV9	once	TRBJ2-1	CASSPRTRINEQFF	TGTGCCAGCAGCCCCCGGACTAGAATCAATGAGCAGTTCTTC
TRBD2	TRBV7-6	.	TRBJ2-3	CARGGLPHRTSTDTQYF	TGTGCCAGGGGGGGACTACCACACCGGACTAGCACAGATACGCAGTATTTT
.	TRBV5-4	.	TRBJ2-2	CASSFHFGGGGELFF	TGTGCCAGCAGCTTTCATTTCGGGGGAGGCGGGGAGCTGTTTTTT
.	TRBV4-3	.	TRBJ1-4	CAYSGPGDEKLFF	TGCGCCTATAGCGGACCAGGGGATGAAAAACTGTTTTTT
TRBD1	TRBV11-2	.	TRBJ1-2	CASSPYRGGGGYTF	TGTGCCAGCAGCCCCTACAGGGGAGGTGGTGGCTACACCTTC
.	TRBV7-6	.	TRBJ1-2	CASSLVQRGPNYGYTF	TGTGCCAGCAGCTTAGTGCAACGGGGTCCTAACTATGGCTACACCTTC
TRBD1	TRBV28	.	TRBJ2-3	CASSPMRDRRDTQYF	TGTGCCAGCAGTCCCATGAGGGACAGGCGGGATACGCAGTATTTT
.	TRBV11-2	.	TRBJ1-4	CASSLVRRGEKLFF	TGTGCCAGCAGCTTAGTCCGCCGAGGAGAAAAACTGTTTTTT
.	TRBV9	.	TRBJ1-1	CASSWTASGTEAFF	TGTGCCAGCAGTTGGACAGCCTCGGGCACTGAAGCTTTCTTT
.	TRBV11-2	.	TRBJ1-1	CASSLEGGSRNTEAFF	TGTGCCAGCAGCTTAGAGGGGGGCTCCCGAAACACTGAAGCTTTCTTT
TRBD1	TRBV19	.	TRBJ1-1	CASSIEAGDRGRAEAFF	TGTGCCAGTAGTATAGAGGCTGGGGACAGGGGGCGAGCTGAAGCTTTCTTT
TRBD1	TRBV19	once	TRBJ1-5	CASSPQGARDQPQHF	TGTGCCAGTAGCCCACAGGGGGCGCGGGATCAGCCCCAGCATTTT
TRBD1	TRBV5-4	.	TRBJ1-4	CASSGGRQGEKLFF	TGTGCCAGCAGCGGGGGCAGACAGGGTGAAAAACTGTTTTTT
.	TRBV7-6	.	TRBJ2-7	CASSLSQGQFYEQYF	TGTGCCAGCAGCTTATCGCAAGGACAGTTCTACGAGCAGTACTTC
TRBD2	TRBV7-9	.	TRBJ2-5	CASSLAWGREGTLAGVRHF	TGTGCCAGCAGCTTAGCGTGGGGCAGGGAAGGAACCCTAGCGGGGGTCAGGCACTTC
.	TRBV18	.	TRBJ2-1	CASSRRTVSSYNEQFF	TGTGCCAGCTCACGCCGGACGGTTAGCTCCTACAATGAGCAGTTCTTC
.	TRBV15	.	TRBJ1-1	CATSRGGGGNTEAFF	TGTGCCACCAGCAGAGGGGGAGGAGGGAACACTGAAGCTTTCTTT
.	TRBV9	.	TRBJ1-1	CASSQRVNTEAFF	TGTGCCAGCAGTCAAAGGGTGAACACTGAAGCTTTCTTT
.	TRBV11-2	once	TRBJ2-7	CASSLAVDSYEQYF	TGTGCCAGCAGCTTAGCAGTGGACAGTTACGAGCAGTACTTC
.	TRBV6-1	.	TRBJ1-2	CATQWGAAPYGYTF	TGTGCCACCCAGTGGGGGGCCGCCCCCTATGGCTACACCTTC
.	TRBV25-1	.	TRBJ2-7	CASSEYRGFRYEQYF	TGTGCCAGCAGTGAATATAGGGGTTTCCGCTACGAGCAGTACTTC